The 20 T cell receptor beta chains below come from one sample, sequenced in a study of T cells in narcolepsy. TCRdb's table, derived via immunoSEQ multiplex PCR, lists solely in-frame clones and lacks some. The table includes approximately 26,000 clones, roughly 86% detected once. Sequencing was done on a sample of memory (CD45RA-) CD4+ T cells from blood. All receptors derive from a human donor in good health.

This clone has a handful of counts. Here the CDR3 reads CASSLRDDQETQYF. The CDR3 DNA reads TGTGCCAGCAGTCTCCGGGACGACCAAGAGACCCAGTACTTC. This chain connects TRBV27 to TRBJ2-5; D possibly uses TRBD1 or TRBD2 (5 bases each). CDR3 size: 14 residues. Germline assignment: CDR1 MNHEY and CDR2 SMNVEV (reference sequence). V was clipped by 5 bases and J by 0 bases, with 10 bases between them.

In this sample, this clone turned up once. The CDR3 DNA reads TGTGCCATCAGTGAAGGACGGATTAACACTGAAGCTTTCTTT. It codes for CAISEGRINTEAFF. The rearrangement uses TRBV10-3 and TRBJ1-1; no definite D call. The germline V gene encodes CDR1 ENHRY and CDR2 SYGVKD. Trimming pared 3 bases from V and 2 bases from J, leaving 10 bases between. The CDR3 is 14 residues long.

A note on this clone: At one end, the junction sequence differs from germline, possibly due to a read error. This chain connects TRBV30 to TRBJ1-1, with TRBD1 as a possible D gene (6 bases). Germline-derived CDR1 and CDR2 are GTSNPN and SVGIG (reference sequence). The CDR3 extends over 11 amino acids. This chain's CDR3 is CASGTGTWRIF. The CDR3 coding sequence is TGTGCCTCGGGGACCGGGACATGGCGGATCTTT.

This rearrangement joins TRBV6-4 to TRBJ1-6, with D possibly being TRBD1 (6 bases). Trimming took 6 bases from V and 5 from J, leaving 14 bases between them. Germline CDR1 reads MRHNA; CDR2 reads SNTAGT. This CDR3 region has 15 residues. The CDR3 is CASSRSPGDNSPLHF. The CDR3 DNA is TGTGCCAGCAGCCGTAGCCCAGGGGATAATTCACCCCTCCACTTT.

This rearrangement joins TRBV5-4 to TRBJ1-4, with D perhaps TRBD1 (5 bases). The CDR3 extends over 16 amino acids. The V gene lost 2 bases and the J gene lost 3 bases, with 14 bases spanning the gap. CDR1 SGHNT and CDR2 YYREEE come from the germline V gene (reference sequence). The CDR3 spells CASSFDRSTANEKLFF. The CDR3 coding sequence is TGTGCCAGCAGCTTTGACAGATCAACCGCTAATGAAAAACTGTTTTTT.

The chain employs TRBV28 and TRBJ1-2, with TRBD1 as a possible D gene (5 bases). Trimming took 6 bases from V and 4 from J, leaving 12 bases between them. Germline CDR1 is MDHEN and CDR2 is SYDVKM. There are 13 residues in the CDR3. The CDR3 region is CASSLTVPYGYTF. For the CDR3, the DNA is TGTGCCAGCAGCCTGACAGTCCCCTATGGCTACACCTTC.

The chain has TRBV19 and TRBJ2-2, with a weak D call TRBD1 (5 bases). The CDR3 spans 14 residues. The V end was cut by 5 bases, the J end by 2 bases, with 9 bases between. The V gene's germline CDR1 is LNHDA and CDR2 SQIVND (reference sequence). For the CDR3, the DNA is TGTGCCAGTAGTGCCCAGGGTAACACCGGGGAGCTGTTTTTT. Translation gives CASSAQGNTGELFF.

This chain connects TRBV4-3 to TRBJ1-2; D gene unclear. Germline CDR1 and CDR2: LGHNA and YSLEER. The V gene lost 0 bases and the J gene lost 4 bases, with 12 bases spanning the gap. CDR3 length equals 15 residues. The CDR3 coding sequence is TGCGCCAGCAGCCAAGATAGGGAGTTTACCTATGGCTACACCTTC. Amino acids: CASSQDREFTYGYTF.

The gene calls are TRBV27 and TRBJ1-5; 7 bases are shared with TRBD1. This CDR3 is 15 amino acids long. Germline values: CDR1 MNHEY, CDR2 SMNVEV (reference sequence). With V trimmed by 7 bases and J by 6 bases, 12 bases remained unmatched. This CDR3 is CASMMRQGVSQPQHF. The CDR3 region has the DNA TGTGCCAGCATGATGCGACAGGGTGTGAGTCAGCCCCAGCATTTT.

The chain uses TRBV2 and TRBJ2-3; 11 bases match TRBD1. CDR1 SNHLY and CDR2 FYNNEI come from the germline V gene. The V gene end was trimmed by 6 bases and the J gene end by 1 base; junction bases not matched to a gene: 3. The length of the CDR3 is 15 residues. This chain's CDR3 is CASRRTGGRTDTQYF. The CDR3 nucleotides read TGTGCCAGCAGGAGGACAGGGGGCCGCACAGATACGCAGTATTTT.

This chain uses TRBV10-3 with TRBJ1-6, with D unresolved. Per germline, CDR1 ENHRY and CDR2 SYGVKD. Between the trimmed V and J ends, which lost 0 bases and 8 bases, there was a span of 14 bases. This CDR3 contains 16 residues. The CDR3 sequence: CAISESNFPRDSPLHF. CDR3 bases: TGTGCCATCAGTGAGTCGAACTTCCCGAGGGATTCACCCCTCCACTTT.

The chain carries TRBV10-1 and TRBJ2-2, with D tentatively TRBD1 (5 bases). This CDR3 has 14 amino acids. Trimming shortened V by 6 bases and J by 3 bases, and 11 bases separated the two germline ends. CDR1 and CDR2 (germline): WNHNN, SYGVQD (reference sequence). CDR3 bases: TGCGCCAGCAGAGGGGCCAGATACACCGGGGAGCTGTTTTTT. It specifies CASRGARYTGELFF.

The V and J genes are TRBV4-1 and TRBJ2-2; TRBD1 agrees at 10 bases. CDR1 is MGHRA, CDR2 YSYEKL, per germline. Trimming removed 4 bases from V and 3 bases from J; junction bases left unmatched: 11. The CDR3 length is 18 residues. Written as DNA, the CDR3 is TGCGCCAGCAGCCTCAGAGCCGGGACAGGGGTTGACACCGGGGAGCTGTTTTTT. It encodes CASSLRAGTGVDTGELFF.

Here the CDR3 reads CASSPDKLAGQHEQYF. The CDR3 DNA sequence: TGCGCCAGCAGCCCGGATAAACTAGCGGGGCAACACGAGCAGTACTTC. The V call is TRBV5-1, the J call TRBJ2-7; 10 nucleotides line up with TRBD2. Germline CDR1 SGHRS, CDR2 YFSETQ. After removal of 4 bases from V and 5 bases from J, the junction contained 12 bases not matched to a gene. The CDR3 extends over 16 amino acids.

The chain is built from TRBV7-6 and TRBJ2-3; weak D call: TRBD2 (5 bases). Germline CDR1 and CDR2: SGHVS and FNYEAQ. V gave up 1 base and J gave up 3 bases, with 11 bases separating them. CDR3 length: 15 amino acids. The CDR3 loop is CASSLDGIKTDTQYF. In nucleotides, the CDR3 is TGTGCCAGCAGCTTAGACGGGATCAAAACAGATACGCAGTATTTT. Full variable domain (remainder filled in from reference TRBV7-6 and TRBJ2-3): GAGVSQSPRYKVTKRGQDVALRCDPISGHVSLYWYRQALGQGPEFLTYFNYEAQQDKSGLPNDRFSAERPEGSISTLTIQRTEQRDSAMYRCASSLDGIKTDTQYFGPGTRLTVL.

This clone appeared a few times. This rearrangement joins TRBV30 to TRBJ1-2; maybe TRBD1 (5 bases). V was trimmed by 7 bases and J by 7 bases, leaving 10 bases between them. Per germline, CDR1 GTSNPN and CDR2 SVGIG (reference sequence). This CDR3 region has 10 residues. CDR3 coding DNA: TGTGCCTTAACAGGAGGTGGCTACACCTTC. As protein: CALTGGGYTF.

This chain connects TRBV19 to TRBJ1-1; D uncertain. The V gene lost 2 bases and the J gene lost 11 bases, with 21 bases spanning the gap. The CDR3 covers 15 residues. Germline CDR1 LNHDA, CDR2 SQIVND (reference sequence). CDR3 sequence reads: CASSISVNGGGGAFF. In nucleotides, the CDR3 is TGTGCCAGTAGTATAAGTGTGAATGGAGGAGGAGGGGCTTTCTTT.

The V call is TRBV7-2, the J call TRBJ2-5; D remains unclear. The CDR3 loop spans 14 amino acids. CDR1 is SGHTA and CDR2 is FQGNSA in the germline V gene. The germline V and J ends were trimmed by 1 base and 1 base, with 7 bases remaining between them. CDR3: CASSLGASQETQYF. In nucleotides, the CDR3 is TGTGCCAGCAGCTTAGGAGCGAGCCAAGAGACCCAGTACTTC.

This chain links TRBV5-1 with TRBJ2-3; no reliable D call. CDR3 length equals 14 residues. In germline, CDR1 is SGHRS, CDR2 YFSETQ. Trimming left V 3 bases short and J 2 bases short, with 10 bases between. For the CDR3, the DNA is TGCGCCAGCAGCTCGCAGGCCGACACAGATACGCAGTATTTT. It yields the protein CASSSQADTDTQYF.

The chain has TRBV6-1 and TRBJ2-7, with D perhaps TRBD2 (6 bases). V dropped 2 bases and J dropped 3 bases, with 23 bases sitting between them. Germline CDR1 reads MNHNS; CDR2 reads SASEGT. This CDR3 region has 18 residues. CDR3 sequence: CASSEITGTGSPSYEQYF. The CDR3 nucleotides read TGTGCCAGCAGTGAAATTACGGGGACCGGGAGTCCCAGCTACGAGCAGTACTTC.